Listed here are 8 T cell receptor beta chains from one sample, sequenced in a study of radiotherapy plus CTLA-4 blockade in lung cancer. Generated by immunoSEQ multiplex PCR, the TCRdb table keeps only in-frame clones and is missing some. The sample contains tens of thousands of clones, around 84% of which appear only once. Sequenced here: peripheral blood, sampled from a patient treated with radiotherapy plus ipilimumab. The source is a human donor with non-small cell lung cancer that progressed on radiotherapy plus ipilimumab.

V usage is TRBV19 and J usage is TRBJ2-5; the D is unclear. Trimming pared 7 bases from V and 7 bases from J, leaving 16 bases between. The CDR3 runs 13 residues. CDR1 LNHDA and CDR2 SQIVND come from the germline V gene (reference sequence). The CDR3 region is CASIPRAGGTQYF. CDR3 bases: TGTGCCAGTATCCCAAGGGCAGGCGGGACCCAGTACTTC.

This chain joins TRBV6-1 and TRBJ1-3; D is unresolved. Per germline, CDR1 MNHNS and CDR2 SASEGT. Between the trimmed V and J ends, which lost 1 base and 4 bases, there was a span of 8 bases. The CDR3 runs to 14 residues. The CDR3 loop reads CASSEESEGNTIYF. As DNA, the CDR3 is TGTGCCAGCAGTGAAGAAAGTGAAGGAAACACCATATATTTT.

The chain joins TRBV19 to TRBJ2-7; 7 bases agree with TRBD1. CDR1 LNHDA and CDR2 SQIVND come from the germline V gene (reference sequence). V lost 6 bases to trimming and J lost 3 bases; unmatched junction nucleotides: 11. The CDR3 loop spans 15 amino acids. The CDR3 nucleotides are TGTGCCAGTAGGCCAACAGGGGCGACTGTCTACGAGCAGTACTTC. Its translation: CASRPTGATVYEQYF.

The J gene is TRBJ2-3, the V gene TRBV11-2, with TRBD2 matching 7 bases. CDR3 length equals 15 residues. Germline lookup yields CDR1 SGHAT and CDR2 FQNNGV. V shed 5 bases, J shed 4 bases, and the junction held 9 bases outside the gene matches. CDR3 loop: CASSIQTSRSDTQYF. CDR3 in DNA: TGTGCCAGCAGCATACAGACTAGCCGTTCAGATACGCAGTATTTT.

Of note for this clone: Other nucleotide sequences from this sample produce the same CDR3. This chain joins TRBV18 and TRBJ2-7; D remains ambiguous. This CDR3 contains 13 residues. CDR1 is KGHSH and CDR2 is LQKENI in the germline V gene. With 3 bases removed from V and 1 base from J, the gap between germline ends came to 7 bases. The CDR3 DNA reads TGTGCCAGCTCACCGTCGGCTTCCTACGAGCAGTACTTC. Protein product: CASSPSASYEQYF.

The chain employs TRBV4-1 and TRBJ1-4, with D possibly matching TRBD1 (5 bases). Deletions cut 4 bases from V and 0 bases from J, with 15 bases between. This CDR3 is built from 17 residues. Per germline, CDR1 MGHRA and CDR2 YSYEKL. CDR3 sequence reads: CASSRGRARATNEKLFF. CDR3 in DNA: TGCGCCAGCAGCCGGGGCAGGGCCCGTGCAACTAATGAAAAACTGTTTTTT.

J is TRBJ2-1 and V is TRBV18; D may be TRBD2 (6 bases). The CDR3 is 13 residues long. V lost 3 bases, J lost 9 bases, and 12 bases lay in between. Germline V gene lookup returns CDR1 KGHSH and CDR2 LQKENI. This chain's CDR3 is CASSPPTSFEQFF. The CDR3 DNA sequence: TGTGCCAGCTCACCCCCGACTAGTTTTGAGCAGTTCTTC.

The J gene is TRBJ2-1, the V gene TRBV18, with 10 bases lining up with TRBD1. Unmatched junction bases numbered 3, after V lost 5 bases and J lost 2 bases. The germline gives CDR1 KGHSH, CDR2 LQKENI. The CDR3 runs to 15 residues. The CDR3 DNA sequence: TGTGCCAGCTCATTGACAGGGGGCACCTACAATGAGCAGTTCTTC. This translates into CASSLTGGTYNEQFF. Supplemented by reference TRBV18 and TRBJ2-1, the full variable domain reads NAGVMQNPRHLVRRRGQEARLRCSPMKGHSHVYWYRQLPEEGLKFMVYLQKENIIDESGMPKERFSAEFPKEGPSILRIQQVVRGDSAAYFCASSLTGGTYNEQFFGPGTRLTVL.